A selection of T cell receptor beta chains follows, all from one sample in a study of T cells in Graves' hyperthyroidism and ophthalmopathy. One entry per CDR3 protein, called by TCRdb with MiXCR from the multiplex PCR reads. Among approximately 720,000 distinct CDR3 sequences listed, about 19% were seen once. Sequenced: blood. The receptor source for this set is a woman in her forties or fifties with Graves' hyperthyroidism that later progressed to Graves' ophthalmopathy. Both conserved end residues are trimmed from each CDR3. Not every row has a clone size; where given, it reads once, few, many or a size class.

CDR3aa: ASSLDPPSGGAGYEQY
v_gene: TRBV11-2
abundance: many

CDR3aa: ASSLFGLATDTQY
v_gene: TRBV27
abundance: many

CDR3aa: ASSQEWDSYNEQF
v_gene: TRBV4-1
abundance: NA

CDR3aa: ASSLDLLPDTQY
v_gene: TRBV11-2
abundance: many

CDR3aa: SVEAEDRETYEQY
v_gene: TRBV29-1
abundance: NA

CDR3aa: ASSHTEGYEQY
v_gene: TRBV11-2
abundance: many

CDR3aa: ASSARQGSTDTQY
v_gene: TRBV28
abundance: NA

CDR3aa: ASSPPGQGVVYGYT
v_gene: TRBV18
abundance: many

CDR3aa: ASSPGAWTGELF
v_gene: TRBV11-2
abundance: many

CDR3aa: ASSLTGGRITGELF
v_gene: TRBV5-1
abundance: once

CDR3aa: ASSLPYDGSYNEQF
v_gene: TRBV7-9
abundance: many

CDR3aa: ASSYSGTEDTQY
v_gene: TRBV6-6
abundance: few

CDR3aa: ASSEAQAAGDTQY
v_gene: TRBV2
abundance: few

CDR3aa: ASSLDWSQETQY
v_gene: TRBV11-2
abundance: many

CDR3aa: ASSMGQGGAEAF
v_gene: TRBV9
abundance: many

CDR3aa: SASLGGVGEKLF
v_gene: TRBV20-1
abundance: few

CDR3aa: ASRFDSEAF
v_gene: TRBV6-2/TRBV6-3
abundance: few

CDR3aa: ATSVGNRGNTEAF
v_gene: TRBV15
abundance: NA

CDR3aa: ASSNGGTQETQY
v_gene: TRBV5-1
abundance: NA

CDR3aa: ASSTTTSGELF
v_gene: TRBV19
abundance: NA

CDR3aa: ASSPEPGKSYGYT
v_gene: TRBV5-1
abundance: few

CDR3aa: ASSQEAGPGGYT
v_gene: TRBV3-1
abundance: NA

CDR3aa: ASSLEADHYEQY
v_gene: TRBV5-4
abundance: few

CDR3aa: ASSQATGVGNTIY
v_gene: TRBV4-1
abundance: NA

CDR3aa: AWSEGLTNTEAF
v_gene: TRBV30
abundance: few

CDR3aa: ASSVGRRTSLTQY
v_gene: TRBV9
abundance: NA

CDR3aa: ASKDGSTNEKLF
v_gene: TRBV10-2
abundance: NA